This T cell receptor (beta chain) was sequenced during a study of T cell responses to AZD1222 COVID-19 vaccine. TCRdb's copy holds only in-frame clones and misses some; the assay was immunoSEQ multiplex PCR. The data show roughly 80,000 clones, 90% seen once. This clone was observed a single time. Trimming pared 3 bases from V and 0 bases from J, leaving 6 bases between. Germline CDR1 and CDR2: SGHTA and FQGNSA. The CDR3 covers 14 residues. The clonotype was recovered from an adult who received the AZD1222 COVID-19 vaccine. The chain joins TRBV7-2 to TRBJ1-3; D remains ambiguous. The input for sequencing was peripheral blood, taken 28 days after the second AZD1222 dose. The CDR3 loop reads CASSFLGSGNTIYF. The CDR3 region has the DNA TGTGCCAGCAGCTTCTTGGGCTCTGGAAACACCATATATTTT.